This TCR beta chain was recovered during a study of shared clonotypes between healthy human individuals. The V and J ends lost 7 bases and 4 bases respectively, with 8 bases between them. The V gene's germline CDR1 is DFQATT and CDR2 SNEGSKA (reference sequence). The CDR3 has 11 residues. This clone has a single count. Clones were read by immunoSEQ multiplex PCR, and TCRdb kept only the in-frame ones, dropping some. This table holds approximately 500,000 clones, 90% to 97% found once. Sequencing was carried out using naive CD4+ T cells sorted from blood. The subset is: CD45RA+ positively selected. The chain uses TRBV20-1 and TRBJ2-1; D not certain. The receptor's source is a woman between 25 and 40 years old in good health. The CDR3 reads CSVYGYNEQFF. CDR3 sequence (DNA): TGCAGTGTGTATGGGTACAATGAGCAGTTCTTC.